This T cell receptor (beta chain) was documented in a study of blood T cell repertoires in COVID-19. CDR3 length equals 15 residues. Germline V gene sequence: CDR1 SGHKS, CDR2 YYEKEE (reference sequence). Trimming left V 1 base short and J 6 bases short, with 14 bases between. Sequencing was performed with immunoSEQ multiplex PCR; in TCRdb, only in-frame clones are kept and a portion is missing. This sample has roughly 130,000 clones, with 82% found just once. This clone was detected a few times. Sequencing input: peripheral blood. The chain joins TRBV5-5 to TRBJ1-5; D may be TRBD1 (6 bases). The sequence was obtained from a woman aged 65 to 85 with acute or convalescent COVID-19. CDR3 in amino acids: CASSLQGQSSQPQHF. The CDR3 nucleotides are TGTGCCAGCAGCTTGCAAGGACAGTCCAGTCAGCCCCAGCATTTT.